The next 4 T cell receptor beta chains were all read from a single sample in a study of T cell responses to AZD1222 COVID-19 vaccine. Data came from immunoSEQ multiplex PCR; TCRdb stores just in-frame clones and leaves some out. The sample has 130,000 to 150,000 clones, approximately 94% seen once. This specimen was peripheral blood, taken on day 0 of AZD1222 vaccination. The receptors come from an adult in good health.

The CDR3 sequence: CASSSSQPVTYNEQFF. The CDR3 DNA reads TGCGCCAGCAGCTCGTCACAACCTGTTACCTACAATGAGCAGTTCTTC. The gene calls are TRBV5-1 and TRBJ2-1; D is uncertain. The V gene lost 3 bases and the J gene lost 2 bases, with 15 bases spanning the gap. Germline V gene sequence: CDR1 SGHRS, CDR2 YFSETQ. The CDR3 is 16 residues long.

This clone was seen only once. This chain joins TRBV19 and TRBJ1-4; D ambiguous. V dropped 3 bases and J dropped 0 bases, with 17 bases sitting between them. This CDR3 region has 18 residues. Germline V gene lookup returns CDR1 LNHDA and CDR2 SQIVND (reference sequence). In nucleotides, the CDR3 is TGTGCCAGTAGTATGGTGGTCGGGTCATACGCAACTAATGAAAAACTGTTTTTT. The encoded protein is CASSMVVGSYATNEKLFF.

The gene calls are TRBV5-5 and TRBJ1-4; 8 bases fit TRBD1. This CDR3 contains 16 residues. Trimming took 4 bases from V and 1 from J; bases not matched to a gene: 6. Looked up from germline, CDR1 is SGHKS and CDR2 is YYEKEE (reference sequence). CDR3 residues: CASSRGQEITNEKLFF. The DNA of the CDR3 is TGTGCCAGCAGCCGGGGACAGGAGATAACTAATGAAAAACTGTTTTTT.

The chain carries TRBV6-5 and TRBJ1-1, with D possibly matching TRBD1 (5 bases). This CDR3 spans 14 amino acids. Germline assignment: CDR1 MNHEY and CDR2 SVGAGI. V was pared by 7 bases and J by 10 bases, with 22 bases between. The CDR3 DNA reads TGTGCCAGCACTACCCAACGGAGGGGCCAGGGAGCTTTCTTT. Translated: CASTTQRRGQGAFF.